A selection of T cell receptor beta chains follows, all from one sample in a study of T cell changes during pregnancy in multiple sclerosis. Produced via immunoSEQ multiplex PCR; TCRdb's table is partial and in-frame only. The sample shows tens of thousands of clones, around nine tenths of them seen only once. The specimen comprised CD4+ T cells from peripheral blood mononuclear cells, sampled before pregnancy. Every receptor here comes from a female donor with multiple sclerosis, enrolled in a pregnancy study. CDR3s include the opening cysteine and the closing phenylalanine or tryptophan. The D gene is left open where the match is weak. Size is omitted from some rows. Given values are once, few, many or a class for expanded clones.

abundance: once
v_gene: TRBV15
j_gene: TRBJ1-5
d_gene: TRBD1
CDR3nt: TGTGCCACCAGCAGAGATCTGACAGGGGGAAGCAATCAGCCCCAGCATTTT
CDR3aa: CATSRDLTGGSNQPQHF

abundance: .
v_gene: TRBV4-3
j_gene: TRBJ2-3
d_gene: TRBD1
CDR3nt: TGCGCCAGCAGCGTACAGGGGGCGATTGGTACAGATACGCAGTATTTT
CDR3aa: CASSVQGAIGTDTQYF

abundance: .
v_gene: TRBV4-2
j_gene: TRBJ1-5
d_gene: TRBD1
CDR3nt: TGTGCCAGCAGCCCCGGGGACAGGATAAGCATTAGCAATCAGCCCCAGCATTTT
CDR3aa: CASSPGDRISISNQPQHF

abundance: .
v_gene: TRBV14
j_gene: TRBJ1-1
d_gene: TRBD1
CDR3nt: TGTGCCAGCAGCCAAAGTCGAGACAGGGCGAAGAACACTGAAGCTTTCTTT
CDR3aa: CASSQSRDRAKNTEAFF

abundance: .
v_gene: TRBV19
j_gene: TRBJ2-5
d_gene: .
CDR3nt: TGTGCCAGTGGGAAAACCGGGATTCCGAGCCCCTCTCAAGAGACCCAGTACTTC
CDR3aa: CASGKTGIPSPSQETQYF

abundance: .
v_gene: TRBV5-6
j_gene: TRBJ1-4
d_gene: .
CDR3nt: TGTGCCAGCAGCTTGGGTAGCAATGAAAAACTGTTTTTT
CDR3aa: CASSLGSNEKLFF

abundance: .
v_gene: TRBV7-9
j_gene: TRBJ1-6
d_gene: .
CDR3nt: TGTGCCAGCAGCTTAGGGAGCTCCTATAATTCACCCCTCCACTTT
CDR3aa: CASSLGSSYNSPLHF

abundance: .
v_gene: TRBV28
j_gene: TRBJ1-5
d_gene: TRBD1
CDR3nt: TGTGCCAGCAATGCACCCGGACAGGGCAATCAGCCCCAGCATTTT
CDR3aa: CASNAPGQGNQPQHF

abundance: .
v_gene: TRBV7-9
j_gene: TRBJ1-1
d_gene: .
CDR3nt: TGTGCCAGCAGCTTAGCCAAGCTAGGGAGGAACACTGAAGCTTTCTTT
CDR3aa: CASSLAKLGRNTEAFF

abundance: .
v_gene: TRBV9
j_gene: TRBJ1-3
d_gene: .
CDR3nt: TGTGCCAGCAGCATGACAGTCTCTGGAAACACCATATATTTT
CDR3aa: CASSMTVSGNTIYF

abundance: .
v_gene: TRBV5-1
j_gene: TRBJ2-7
d_gene: TRBD1
CDR3nt: TGCGCCAGCAGACCCTCTCAACGGGACAGCTCCTACGAGCAGTACTTC
CDR3aa: CASRPSQRDSSYEQYF

abundance: .
v_gene: TRBV4-1
j_gene: TRBJ2-2
d_gene: .
CDR3nt: TGCGCCAGCAGCCGACGACAGGACGCTAACACCGGGGAGCTGTTTTTT
CDR3aa: CASSRRQDANTGELFF

abundance: .
v_gene: TRBV9
j_gene: TRBJ2-1
d_gene: .
CDR3nt: TGTGCCAGCAGCCCCCGGGGTCGGGATGAGCAGTTCTTC
CDR3aa: CASSPRGRDEQFF

abundance: .
v_gene: TRBV19
j_gene: TRBJ2-6
d_gene: TRBD1
CDR3nt: TGTGCCAGTAGACCGGACAGGCCCCTCTCTGGGGCCAACGTCCTGACTTTC
CDR3aa: CASRPDRPLSGANVLTF

abundance: .
v_gene: TRBV6-6
j_gene: TRBJ1-6
d_gene: TRBD1
CDR3nt: TGTGCCAGCAGTTACCGAGGACAGGAAGGAAATTCACCCCTCCACTTT
CDR3aa: CASSYRGQEGNSPLHF

abundance: .
v_gene: TRBV11-3
j_gene: TRBJ2-3
d_gene: .
CDR3nt: TGTGCCAGCAGCTTAGCTGGGACTCCAGATACGCAGTATTTT
CDR3aa: CASSLAGTPDTQYF

abundance: .
v_gene: TRBV11-3
j_gene: TRBJ2-1
d_gene: .
CDR3nt: TGTGCCAGCAGCCGCGGACAGCTAAATGAGCAGTTCTTC
CDR3aa: CASSRGQLNEQFF

abundance: .
v_gene: TRBV11-3
j_gene: TRBJ2-7
d_gene: .
CDR3nt: TGTGCCAGCAGCATATCCCCGGACAGCGTCGCCTACGAGCAGTACTTC
CDR3aa: CASSISPDSVAYEQYF

abundance: .
v_gene: TRBV6-5
j_gene: TRBJ2-1
d_gene: .
CDR3nt: TGTGCCAGCAGTTACGCAAGCCCGTTCTACAATGAGCAGTTCTTC
CDR3aa: CASSYASPFYNEQFF

abundance: few
v_gene: TRBV7-9
j_gene: TRBJ1-2
d_gene: .
CDR3nt: TGTGCCAGCAGACCCAGGGAAGGGCCCAACTATGGCTACACCTTC
CDR3aa: CASRPREGPNYGYTF

abundance: .
v_gene: TRBV28
j_gene: TRBJ2-7
d_gene: .
CDR3nt: TGTGCCAGCAGTTTCCCCCCTGAGCAGTACTTC
CDR3aa: CASSFPPEQYF

abundance: .
v_gene: TRBV7-8
j_gene: TRBJ1-5
d_gene: .
CDR3nt: TGTGCCAGCAGCGTCGGTCAGGGGCGTCAGCCCCAGCATTTT
CDR3aa: CASSVGQGRQPQHF

abundance: .
v_gene: TRBV7-9
j_gene: TRBJ2-7
d_gene: .
CDR3nt: TGTGCCAGCAGCTTAAGCCGGACAGAGCAGTACTTC
CDR3aa: CASSLSRTEQYF

abundance: .
v_gene: TRBV5-1
j_gene: TRBJ2-5
d_gene: TRBD2
CDR3nt: TGCGCCAGCAGCTCCAGAGCCTCTAGCGGATCCGGGACCCAGTACTTC
CDR3aa: CASSSRASSGSGTQYF

abundance: .
v_gene: TRBV30
j_gene: TRBJ2-5
d_gene: .
CDR3nt: TGTGCCTGGAGTGATTACAGGACCCGCAAAGAGACCCAGTACTTC
CDR3aa: CAWSDYRTRKETQYF

abundance: .
v_gene: TRBV18
j_gene: TRBJ2-7
d_gene: TRBD1
CDR3nt: TGTGCCAGCTCACCATCCATAACAGGGGGATACGAGCAGTACTTC
CDR3aa: CASSPSITGGYEQYF

abundance: .
v_gene: TRBV6-4
j_gene: TRBJ1-5
d_gene: .
CDR3nt: TGTGCCAGCAGTGTTGAGAGCAATCAGCCCCAGCATTTT
CDR3aa: CASSVESNQPQHF

abundance: .
v_gene: TRBV28
j_gene: TRBJ1-5
d_gene: .
CDR3nt: TGTGCCAGCAGCTCAGGATTTTATAGCAATCAGCCCCAGCATTTT
CDR3aa: CASSSGFYSNQPQHF

abundance: once
v_gene: TRBV5-5
j_gene: TRBJ2-6
d_gene: TRBD1
CDR3nt: TGTGCCAGCAGCTTGGTCCCGGGACAGGGATCTGGGGCCAACGTCCTGACTTTC
CDR3aa: CASSLVPGQGSGANVLTF

abundance: .
v_gene: TRBV28
j_gene: TRBJ2-1
d_gene: .
CDR3nt: TGTGCCAGCAGTTTTAGGGGCAATGAGCAGTTCTTC
CDR3aa: CASSFRGNEQFF

abundance: .
v_gene: TRBV28
j_gene: TRBJ1-4
d_gene: TRBD1
CDR3nt: TGTGCCAGCAGACTTCGTGGGGGACAGCAGGGGGAAAAACTGTTTTTT
CDR3aa: CASRLRGGQQGEKLFF

abundance: .
v_gene: TRBV7-2
j_gene: TRBJ1-2
d_gene: .
CDR3nt: TGTGCCAGCAGCCTCCGCGGGGACGGCTACACCTTC
CDR3aa: CASSLRGDGYTF

abundance: .
v_gene: TRBV6-1
j_gene: TRBJ2-7
d_gene: TRBD1
CDR3nt: TGTGCCGGACAGGGTGCCTACGAGCAGTACTTC
CDR3aa: CAGQGAYEQYF

abundance: .
v_gene: TRBV5-1
j_gene: TRBJ1-2
d_gene: TRBD1
CDR3nt: TGCGCCAGCAGCCCCGGACAGGGCGGTAGCTATGGCTACACCTTC
CDR3aa: CASSPGQGGSYGYTF

abundance: .
v_gene: TRBV7-9
j_gene: TRBJ1-5
d_gene: TRBD1
CDR3nt: TGTGCCAGCAGCTCCGGGACAGGGGGCGGTCAGCCCCAGCATTTT
CDR3aa: CASSSGTGGGQPQHF

abundance: .
v_gene: TRBV2
j_gene: TRBJ2-1
d_gene: TRBD1
CDR3nt: TGTGCCAGCAGCCCCTTCGACAGGGACAACAATGAGCAGTTCTTC
CDR3aa: CASSPFDRDNNEQFF

abundance: .
v_gene: TRBV28
j_gene: TRBJ1-2
d_gene: .
CDR3nt: TGTGCCAGCAGGAGACAGGATTCAAACTATGGCTACACCTTC
CDR3aa: CASRRQDSNYGYTF

abundance: .
v_gene: TRBV4-3
j_gene: TRBJ2-7
d_gene: .
CDR3nt: TGCGCCAGCAGCCTCGGGACTCAGAACTCCTACGAGCAGTACTTC
CDR3aa: CASSLGTQNSYEQYF

abundance: .
v_gene: TRBV7-9
j_gene: TRBJ2-7
d_gene: TRBD2
CDR3nt: TGTGCCAGCAGCTCTTGGACGGGAGGTTGGGAGCAGTACTTC
CDR3aa: CASSSWTGGWEQYF

abundance: .
v_gene: TRBV15
j_gene: TRBJ2-3
d_gene: .
CDR3nt: TGTGCCACCAGCAGAGCAACAGTAGATACGCAGTATTTT
CDR3aa: CATSRATVDTQYF

abundance: .
v_gene: TRBV15
j_gene: TRBJ1-5
d_gene: .
CDR3nt: TGTGCCACCACCCACAGGGGCAATCAGCCCCAGCATTTT
CDR3aa: CATTHRGNQPQHF

abundance: .
v_gene: TRBV19
j_gene: TRBJ2-3
d_gene: .
CDR3nt: TGTGCCAGTAGTATCCGCTACCCCACAGATACGCAGTATTTT
CDR3aa: CASSIRYPTDTQYF

abundance: .
v_gene: TRBV6-6
j_gene: TRBJ2-7
d_gene: TRBD2
CDR3nt: TGTGCCAGCAGCCACAAGCGGGGAACCTACGAGCAGTACTTC
CDR3aa: CASSHKRGTYEQYF

abundance: .
v_gene: TRBV9
j_gene: TRBJ2-5
d_gene: .
CDR3nt: TGTGCCAGCAGCCCCCAAATTCCGGGACTCCAAGAGACCCAGTACTTC
CDR3aa: CASSPQIPGLQETQYF

abundance: .
v_gene: TRBV7-9
j_gene: TRBJ1-1
d_gene: TRBD1
CDR3nt: TGTGCCAGCAGCTTATTCACAGGGGCTAACACTGAAGCTTTCTTT
CDR3aa: CASSLFTGANTEAFF

abundance: .
v_gene: TRBV28
j_gene: TRBJ2-1
d_gene: TRBD2
CDR3nt: TGTGCCAGCGGTCTAGCGGGGCAGTACAATGAGCAGTTCTTC
CDR3aa: CASGLAGQYNEQFF

abundance: once
v_gene: TRBV28
j_gene: TRBJ2-5
d_gene: .
CDR3nt: TGTGCCAGCACCCATGCTCTTGCCAGGGAGACCCAGTACTTC
CDR3aa: CASTHALARETQYF

abundance: .
v_gene: TRBV7-3
j_gene: TRBJ2-7
d_gene: .
CDR3nt: TGTGCCAGCAGCTTAATGGGTATCCGAGCGAACGAGCAGTACTTC
CDR3aa: CASSLMGIRANEQYF

abundance: .
v_gene: TRBV30
j_gene: TRBJ1-4
d_gene: .
CDR3nt: TGTGCCTGGAGTGATGGCAGGGAAAAACTGTTTTTT
CDR3aa: CAWSDGREKLFF

abundance: .
v_gene: TRBV5-1
j_gene: TRBJ2-3
d_gene: TRBD2
CDR3nt: TGCGCCAGCAGCTTGGATTCGACGGGGGGTACGCAGTATTTT
CDR3aa: CASSLDSTGGTQYF

abundance: .
v_gene: TRBV7-3
j_gene: TRBJ2-1
d_gene: TRBD2
CDR3nt: TGTGCCAGCAGGCTCCTTAGCGGGGGATACAATGAGCAGTTCTTC
CDR3aa: CASRLLSGGYNEQFF